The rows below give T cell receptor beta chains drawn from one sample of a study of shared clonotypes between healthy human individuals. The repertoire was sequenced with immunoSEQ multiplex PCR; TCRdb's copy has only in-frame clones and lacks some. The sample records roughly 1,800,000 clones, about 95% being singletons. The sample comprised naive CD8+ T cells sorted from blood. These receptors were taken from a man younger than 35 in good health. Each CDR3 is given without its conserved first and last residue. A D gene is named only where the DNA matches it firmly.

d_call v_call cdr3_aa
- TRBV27 ASSLGGKYEQY
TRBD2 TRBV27 ASRLRGGLEELF
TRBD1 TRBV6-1 ASSAGGSNTEAF
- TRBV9 ASSTYPRDAHSDTGELF
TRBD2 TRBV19 ASSIDGGLAGEADTQY
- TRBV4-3 ASSQDRWDGYGYT
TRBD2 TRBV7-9 ASSLGGAGANVLT
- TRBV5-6 ASSLGIGELF
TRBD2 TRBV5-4 ASSFAGGDEQY
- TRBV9 ASSVGQTEQY
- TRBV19 ASSIPLVTQEQF
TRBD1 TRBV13 ASSLGTGQGYT
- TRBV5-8 ASSLGLQETQY
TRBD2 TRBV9 ASSPREGVYETQY
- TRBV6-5 ASSMGFGYDEQY
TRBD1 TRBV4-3 ASSPGDRVMVAGANVLT
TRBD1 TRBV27 ASSLSSRTGRYNEQF
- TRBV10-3 AISGWEFTDTQY
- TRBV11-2 ASSLGVIASTDTQY
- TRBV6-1 ASSEGVEETQY
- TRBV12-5 ASGFWRGDTEAF
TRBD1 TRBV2 ASSEAGQAPTPYGYT
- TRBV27 ASSLLLGQETQY
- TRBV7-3 ASSLGYTGELF
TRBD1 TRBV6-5 ASSYGGTGGIEGQF
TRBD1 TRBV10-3 AISESRTGGAWVETQY
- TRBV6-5 ASSSLQGDQPQH
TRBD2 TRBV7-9 ASRDPKRGASGYNEQF
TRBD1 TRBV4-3 ASSHDRGLVAF
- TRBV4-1 ASSHVVPYEQY
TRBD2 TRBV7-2 ASSPRTSGSYQETQY
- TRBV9 ASSQTGGNTEAF
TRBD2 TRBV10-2 ASSEILAGGDTGELF
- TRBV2 ASSSHEGEVNEQY